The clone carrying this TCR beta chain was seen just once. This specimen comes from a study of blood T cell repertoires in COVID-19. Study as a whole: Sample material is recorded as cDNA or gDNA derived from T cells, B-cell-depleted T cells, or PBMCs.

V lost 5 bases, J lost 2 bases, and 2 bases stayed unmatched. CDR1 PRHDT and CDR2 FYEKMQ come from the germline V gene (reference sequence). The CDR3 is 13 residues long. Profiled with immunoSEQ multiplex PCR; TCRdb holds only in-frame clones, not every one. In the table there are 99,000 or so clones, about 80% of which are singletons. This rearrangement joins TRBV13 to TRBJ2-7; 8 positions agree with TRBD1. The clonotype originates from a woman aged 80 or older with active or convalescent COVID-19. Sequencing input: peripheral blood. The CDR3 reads CASSPTGAYEQYF. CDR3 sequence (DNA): TGTGCCAGCAGCCCGACAGGGGCCTACGAGCAGTACTTC.